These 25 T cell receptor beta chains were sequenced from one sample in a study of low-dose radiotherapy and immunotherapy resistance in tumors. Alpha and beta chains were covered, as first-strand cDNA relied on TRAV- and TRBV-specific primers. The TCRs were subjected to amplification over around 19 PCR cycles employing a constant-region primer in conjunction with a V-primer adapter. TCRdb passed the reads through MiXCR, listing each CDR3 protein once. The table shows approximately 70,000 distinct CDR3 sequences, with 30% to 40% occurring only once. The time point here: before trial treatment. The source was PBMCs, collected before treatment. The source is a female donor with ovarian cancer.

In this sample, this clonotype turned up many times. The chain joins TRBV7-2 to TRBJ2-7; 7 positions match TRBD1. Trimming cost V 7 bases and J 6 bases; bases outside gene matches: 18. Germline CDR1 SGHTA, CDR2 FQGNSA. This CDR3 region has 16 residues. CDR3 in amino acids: CASTGGIFVEGREQYF. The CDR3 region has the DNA TGTGCCAGCACAGGGGGTATATTTGTAGAGGGCCGCGAGCAGTACTTC.

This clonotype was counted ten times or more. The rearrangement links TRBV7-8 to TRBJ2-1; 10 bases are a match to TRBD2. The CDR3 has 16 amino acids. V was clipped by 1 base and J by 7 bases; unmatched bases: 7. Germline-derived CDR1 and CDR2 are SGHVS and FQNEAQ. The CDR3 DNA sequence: TGTGCCAGCAGCTTAGGTCTAGCGGGAGAGTTGAATGAGCAGTTCTTC. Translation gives CASSLGLAGELNEQFF.

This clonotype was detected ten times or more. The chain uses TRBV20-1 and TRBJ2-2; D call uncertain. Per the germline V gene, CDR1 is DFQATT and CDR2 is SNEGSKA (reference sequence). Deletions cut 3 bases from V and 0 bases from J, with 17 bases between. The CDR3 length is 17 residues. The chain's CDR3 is CSARQHAGNANTGELFF. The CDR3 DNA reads TGCAGTGCTAGGCAACACGCAGGAAACGCGAACACCGGGGAGCTGTTTTTT.

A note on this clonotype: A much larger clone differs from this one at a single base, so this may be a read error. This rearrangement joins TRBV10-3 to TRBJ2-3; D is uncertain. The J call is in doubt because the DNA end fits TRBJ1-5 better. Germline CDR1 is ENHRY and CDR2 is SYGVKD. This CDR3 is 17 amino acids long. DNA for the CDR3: TGTGCCATCAGTGAGTCCCTAGGTGGGCAGTTATCAGATACGCAGCATTTT. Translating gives CAISESLGGQLSDTQHF.

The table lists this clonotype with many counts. CDR3 coding DNA: TGTGCCAGCAGCCCCGGGGACAGGTCCTACGAGCAGTACTTC. Protein sequence: CASSPGDRSYEQYF. The chain recombines TRBV9 with TRBJ2-7; TRBD1 matches at 8 bases. The CDR3 totals 14 residues. J gave up 1 base and V 4 bases, and 4 bases lay outside the gene matches. CDR1 is SGDLS, CDR2 YYNGEE, per germline.

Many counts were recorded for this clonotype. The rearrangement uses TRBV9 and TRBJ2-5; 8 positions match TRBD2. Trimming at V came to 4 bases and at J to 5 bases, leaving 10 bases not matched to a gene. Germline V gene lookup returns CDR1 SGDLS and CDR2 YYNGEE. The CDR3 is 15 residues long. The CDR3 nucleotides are TGTGCCAGCAGCCCACAAAGTAGCGGGATGGAGACCCAGTACTTC. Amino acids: CASSPQSSGMETQYF.

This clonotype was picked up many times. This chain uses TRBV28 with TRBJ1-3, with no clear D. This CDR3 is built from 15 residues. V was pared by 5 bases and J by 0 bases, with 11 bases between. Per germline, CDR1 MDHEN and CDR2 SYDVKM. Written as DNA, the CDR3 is TGTGCCAGCAGTCCCCGGGTGAGCTCTGGAAACACCATATATTTT. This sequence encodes CASSPRVSSGNTIYF.

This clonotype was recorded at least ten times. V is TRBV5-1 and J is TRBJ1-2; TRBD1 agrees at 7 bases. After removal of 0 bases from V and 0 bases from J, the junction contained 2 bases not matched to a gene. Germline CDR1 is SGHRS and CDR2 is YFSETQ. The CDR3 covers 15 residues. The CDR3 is CASSLVGTANYGYTF. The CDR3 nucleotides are TGCGCCAGCAGCTTGGTCGGGACAGCTAACTATGGCTACACCTTC.

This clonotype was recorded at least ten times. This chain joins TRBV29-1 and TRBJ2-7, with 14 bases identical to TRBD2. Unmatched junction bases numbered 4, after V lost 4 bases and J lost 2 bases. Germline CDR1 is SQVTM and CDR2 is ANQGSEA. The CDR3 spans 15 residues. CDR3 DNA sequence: TGCAGCGTTGTCGGGACTAGCGGGAGTGCCTACGAGCAGTACTTC. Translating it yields CSVVGTSGSAYEQYF.

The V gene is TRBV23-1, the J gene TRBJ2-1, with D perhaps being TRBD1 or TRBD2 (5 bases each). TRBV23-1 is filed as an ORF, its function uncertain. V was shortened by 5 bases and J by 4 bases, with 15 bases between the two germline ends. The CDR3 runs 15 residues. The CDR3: CASSKPGPTYNEQFF. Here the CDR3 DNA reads TGCGCCAGCAGTAAACCGGGACCAACGTACAATGAGCAGTTCTTC.

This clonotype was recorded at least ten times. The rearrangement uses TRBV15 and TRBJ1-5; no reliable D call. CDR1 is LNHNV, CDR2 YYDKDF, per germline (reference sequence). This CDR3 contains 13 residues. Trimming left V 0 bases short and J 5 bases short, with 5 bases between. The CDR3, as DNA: TGTGCCACCAGCAGAGATCGGTATCAGCCCCAGCATTTT. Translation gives CATSRDRYQPQHF. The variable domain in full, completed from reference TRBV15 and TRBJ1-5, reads DAMVIQNPRYQVTQFGKPVTLSCSQTLNHNVMYWYQQKSSQAPKLLFHYYDKDFNNEADTPDNFQSRRPNTSFCFLDIRSPGLGDTAMYLCATSRDRYQPQHFGDGTRLSIL.

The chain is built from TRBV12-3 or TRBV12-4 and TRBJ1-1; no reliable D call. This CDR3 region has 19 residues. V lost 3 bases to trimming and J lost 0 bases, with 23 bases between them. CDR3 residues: CASSFTTREGVGMNTEAFF. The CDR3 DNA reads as TGTGCCAGCAGTTTTACTACGAGGGAGGGAGTGGGGATGAACACTGAAGCTTTCTTT.

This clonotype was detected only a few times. CDR3 nucleotides: TGCGCCAGCAGCACGGACAGGGGGCTAGGGACTGAAGCTTTCTTT. Protein sequence: CASSTDRGLGTEAFF. This chain uses TRBV5-1 with TRBJ1-1; the match to TRBD1 covers 11 bases. Per germline, CDR1 SGHRS and CDR2 YFSETQ. The CDR3 sequence is 15 residues long. V gave up 4 bases and J gave up 5 bases; unmatched junction bases: 7.

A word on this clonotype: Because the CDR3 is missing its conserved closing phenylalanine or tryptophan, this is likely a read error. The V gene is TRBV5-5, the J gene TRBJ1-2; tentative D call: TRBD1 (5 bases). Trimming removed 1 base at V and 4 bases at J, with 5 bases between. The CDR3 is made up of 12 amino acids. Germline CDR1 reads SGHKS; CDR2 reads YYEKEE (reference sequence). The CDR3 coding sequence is TGTGCCAGCAGCTTGACAGGCTATGGCTACACCCTC. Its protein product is CASSLTGYGYTL.

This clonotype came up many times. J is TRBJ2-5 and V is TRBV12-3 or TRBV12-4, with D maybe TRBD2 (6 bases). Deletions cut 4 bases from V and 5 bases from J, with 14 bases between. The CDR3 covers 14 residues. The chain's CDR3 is CASSWDSPGETQYF. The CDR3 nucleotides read TGTGCCAGCAGTTGGGACTCCCCGGGTGAGACCCAGTACTTC.

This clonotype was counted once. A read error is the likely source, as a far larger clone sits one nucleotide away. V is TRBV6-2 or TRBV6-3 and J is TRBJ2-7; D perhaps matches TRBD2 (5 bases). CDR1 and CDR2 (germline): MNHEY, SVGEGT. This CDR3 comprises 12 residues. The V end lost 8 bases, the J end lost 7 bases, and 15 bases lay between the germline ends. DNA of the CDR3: TGTGCCAGCTCCGGGATATCGAATGAGCAGTACTTC. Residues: CASSGISNEQYF.

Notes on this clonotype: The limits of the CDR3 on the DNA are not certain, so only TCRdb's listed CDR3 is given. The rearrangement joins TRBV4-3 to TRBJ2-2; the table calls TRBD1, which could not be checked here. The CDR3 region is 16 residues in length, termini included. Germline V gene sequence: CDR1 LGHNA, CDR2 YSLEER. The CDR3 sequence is CASSQDSSGAGELFFF.

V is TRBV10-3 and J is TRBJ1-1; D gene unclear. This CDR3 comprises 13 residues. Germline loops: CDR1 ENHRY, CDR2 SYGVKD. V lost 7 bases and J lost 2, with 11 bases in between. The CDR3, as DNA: TGTGCCATCAAAGAGGGTCACAACACTGAAGCTTTCTTT. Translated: CAIKEGHNTEAFF.

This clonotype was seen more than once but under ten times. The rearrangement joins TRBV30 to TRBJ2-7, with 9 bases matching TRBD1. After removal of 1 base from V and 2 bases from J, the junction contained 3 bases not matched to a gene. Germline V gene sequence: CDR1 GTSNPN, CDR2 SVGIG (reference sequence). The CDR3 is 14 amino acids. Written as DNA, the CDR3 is TGTGCCTGGAGTGCGGGACAGGGTACCTACGAGCAGTACTTC. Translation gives CAWSAGQGTYEQYF.

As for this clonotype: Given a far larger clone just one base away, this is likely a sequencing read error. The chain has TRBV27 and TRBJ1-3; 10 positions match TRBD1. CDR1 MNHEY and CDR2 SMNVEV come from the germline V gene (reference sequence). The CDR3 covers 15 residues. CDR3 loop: CASHGGQGLGNTIHF. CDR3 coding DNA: TGTGCCAGCCACGGGGGACAGGGGTTAGGAAACACCATACATTTT.

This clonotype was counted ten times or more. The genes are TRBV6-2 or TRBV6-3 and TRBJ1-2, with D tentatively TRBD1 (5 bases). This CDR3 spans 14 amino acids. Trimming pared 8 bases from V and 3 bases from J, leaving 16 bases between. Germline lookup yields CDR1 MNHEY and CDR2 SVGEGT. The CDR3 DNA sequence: TGTGCCAGCGTGAAAATGACAGACCACTATGGCTACACCTTC. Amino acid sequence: CASVKMTDHYGYTF.

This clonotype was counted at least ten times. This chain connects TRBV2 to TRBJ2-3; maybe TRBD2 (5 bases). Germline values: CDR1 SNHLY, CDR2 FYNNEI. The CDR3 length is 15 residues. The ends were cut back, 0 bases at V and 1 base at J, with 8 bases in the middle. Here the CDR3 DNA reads TGTGCCAGCAGTGAAGCCGGGGTAGGCACAGATACGCAGTATTTT. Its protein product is CASSEAGVGTDTQYF.

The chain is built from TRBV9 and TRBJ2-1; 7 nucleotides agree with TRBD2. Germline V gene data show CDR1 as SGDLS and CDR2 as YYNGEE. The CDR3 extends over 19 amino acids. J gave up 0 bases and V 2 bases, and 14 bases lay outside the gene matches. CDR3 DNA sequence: TGTGCCAGCAGCGTTCTACCTTTAGCGGGCGCTGGCTCCTACAATGAGCAGTTCTTC. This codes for CASSVLPLAGAGSYNEQFF.

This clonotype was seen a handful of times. CDR3 region: CASTTTRGGRLRSGELFF. Written as DNA, the CDR3 is TGTGCCAGTACTACAACCCGGGGAGGTAGATTACGATCCGGGGAGCTGTTTTTT. The V gene is TRBV19, the J gene TRBJ2-2, with a weak D call TRBD2 (6 bases). The CDR3 sequence is 18 residues long. The V gene's germline CDR1 is LNHDA and CDR2 SQIVND (reference sequence). Trimming took 7 bases from V and 6 from J, leaving 27 bases between them. Complete variable domain (other parts from reference TRBV19 and TRBJ2-2): DGGITQSPKYLFRKEGQNVTLSCEQNLNHDAMYWYRQDPGQGLRLIYYSQIVNDFQKGDIAEGYSVSREKKESFPLTVTSAQKNPTAFYLCASTTTRGGRLRSGELFFGEGSRLTVL.

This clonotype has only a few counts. The CDR3 nucleotides read TGTGCCAGCAGCCCCACCCGCGGGTTTCAAGAGACCCAGTACTTC. This translates into CASSPTRGFQETQYF. The rearrangement links TRBV11-2 to TRBJ2-5; D might be TRBD2 (5 bases). CDR1 and CDR2 (germline): SGHAT, FQNNGV. Trimming left V 5 bases short and J 2 bases short, with 15 bases between. This CDR3 region has 15 residues.